The 31 T cell receptor beta chains reported below all come from one sample, sequenced in a study of identical twins. TCRdb ran MiXCR on the 5' RACE reads and lists one entry per CDR3 protein. The sample carries around 1.7 million distinct CDR3 sequences, about 30% recorded once. Specimen: cord blood. Receptor source: a newborn girl in good health.

The chain has TRBV28 and TRBJ1-3; the D is unclear. Per germline, CDR1 MDHEN and CDR2 SYDVKM. The CDR3 sequence is 15 residues long. Between the trimmed V and J ends, which lost 2 bases and 4 bases, there was a span of 12 bases. The CDR3 protein is CASSLKLRPGNTIYF. In nucleotides, the CDR3 is TGTGCCAGCAGTTTAAAGCTCAGGCCCGGAAACACCATATATTTT.

This clonotype is a singleton in its sample. V gene TRBV12-3 or TRBV12-4 combines with J gene TRBJ2-2; a possible D gene is TRBD2 (6 bases). V lost 3 bases and J 3 bases, leaving 11 bases between the germline ends. The CDR3 is 15 amino acids. In DNA, the CDR3 is TGTGCCAGCAGTTTCCCGGCGGGGTACACCGGGGAGCTGTTTTTT. Protein sequence: CASSFPAGYTGELFF.

This clonotype was detected a few times. Here the CDR3 reads CASSKDTRGYGYTF. CDR3 DNA sequence: TGTGCCAGCAGCAAGGACACGAGGGGGTATGGCTACACCTTC. The chain joins TRBV7-2 to TRBJ1-2; D is perhaps TRBD1 (6 bases). V lost 5 bases, J lost 5 bases, and 15 bases lay in between. CDR3 length: 14 residues. The germline gives CDR1 SGHTA, CDR2 FQGNSA. The full variable domain, with the rest looked up from reference TRBV7-2 and TRBJ1-2, is GAGVSQSPSNKVTEKGKDVELRCDPISGHTALYWYRQSLGQGLEFLIYFQGNSAPDKSGLPSDRFSAERTGGSVSTLTIQRTQQEDSAVYLCASSKDTRGYGYTFGSGTRLTVV.

J is TRBJ2-7 and V is TRBV20-1; TRBD1 aligns across 8 bases. Trimming took 3 bases from V and 3 from J; bases not matched to a gene: 4. Per germline, CDR1 DFQATT and CDR2 SNEGSKA (reference sequence). The CDR3 has 13 amino acids. CDR3 sequence reads: CSARTGVRYEQYF. The CDR3 nucleotides read TGCAGTGCTAGGACAGGGGTCCGCTACGAGCAGTACTTC.

The chain carries TRBV7-9 and TRBJ1-4; TRBD1 agrees at 11 bases. The V gene end was trimmed by 1 base and the J gene end by 5 bases; junction bases not matched to a gene: 3. Germline V gene lookup returns CDR1 SEHNR and CDR2 FQNEAQ (reference sequence). The CDR3 is 16 amino acids. Here the CDR3 reads CASSLGDRGENEKLFF. The CDR3 DNA follows: TGTGCCAGCAGCTTAGGGGACAGGGGGGAAAATGAAAAACTGTTTTTT.

This clonotype was observed a single time. This chain uses TRBV28 with TRBJ1-5; D gene ambiguous. The CDR3 totals 18 residues. Trimming took 2 bases from V and 14 from J, leaving 31 bases between them. CDR1 and CDR2 (germline): MDHEN, SYDVKM. CDR3 sequence reads: CASSLRQPFAGGRKNEHF. In DNA, the CDR3 is TGTGCCAGCAGTTTACGGCAGCCTTTTGCCGGCGGGAGGAAGAACGAGCATTTT.

V and J are TRBV29-1 and TRBJ2-7, with TRBD2 matching over 12 bases. Losses at the gene ends were 7 bases for V and 7 bases for J; bases not matched to a gene: 8. CDR3 length equals 13 residues. Germline V gene data show CDR1 as SQVTM and CDR2 as ANQGSEA. CDR3 amino acids: CSAGLAGSGEQYF. CDR3 in DNA: TGCAGCGCCGGACTAGCGGGATCAGGGGAGCAGTACTTC.

The chain links TRBV9 to TRBJ1-3, with 7 positions matching TRBD1. Germline V gene lookup returns CDR1 SGDLS and CDR2 YYNGEE. The CDR3 is 16 residues long. The V gene end was trimmed by 2 bases and the J gene end by 0 bases; junction bases not matched to a gene: 5. The CDR3 sequence: CASSVAGGPSGNTIYF. The CDR3 DNA is TGTGCCAGCAGCGTCGCAGGGGGACCCTCTGGAAACACCATATATTTT. The variable domain in full, with the rest retrieved from reference TRBV9 and TRBJ1-3, is DSGVTQTPKHLITATGQRVTLRCSPRSGDLSVYWYQQSLDQGLQFLIQYYNGEERAKGNILERFSAQQFPDLHSELNLSSLELGDSALYFCASSVAGGPSGNTIYFGEGSWLTVV.

The gene calls are TRBV11-2 and TRBJ2-1; 9 bases agree with TRBD1. The J call may be mistaken, given a closer DNA end match to TRBJ2-7. Per germline, CDR1 SGHAT and CDR2 FQNNGV. The CDR3 totals 20 residues. The CDR3 sequence is CASSHLPDRGLAWAYNEQYF. The CDR3 nucleotides read TGTGCCAGCAGTCACCTGCCGGACAGGGGCCTAGCATGGGCCTACAATGAGCAGTACTTC.

This clonotype occurred many times. The J gene is TRBJ2-7, the V gene TRBV4-2; D gene ambiguous. CDR1 LGHNA and CDR2 YNFKEQ come from the germline V gene. The CDR3 totals 13 residues. V was cut by 1 base and J by 4 bases, with 8 bases left in between. CDR3 nucleotide sequence: TGTGCCAGCAGCCAAGGTGGCCTTTACGAGCAGTACTTC. The encoded protein is CASSQGGLYEQYF.

This chain joins TRBV6-4 and TRBJ2-7, with 10 bases matching TRBD2. The junction had 14 bases not matched to a gene; V was cut back by 2 bases and J by 7 bases. The CDR3 has 17 amino acids. Germline values: CDR1 MRHNA, CDR2 SNTAGT. CDR3 sequence: CASSDRSLAGKRNEQYF. DNA of the CDR3: TGTGCCAGCAGTGACCGATCACTAGCGGGGAAAAGAAATGAGCAGTACTTC.

This clonotype appeared a few times. V usage is TRBV27 and J usage is TRBJ2-7; TRBD2 matches at 7 bases. This CDR3 is built from 16 residues. CDR1 and CDR2 from the germline V gene are MNHEY and SMNVEV (reference sequence). Germline trimming cut 6 bases from V and 0 bases from J; bases unmatched to any gene: 11. The CDR3 here is CASRRGRDYPSYEQYF. In DNA form, the CDR3 reads TGTGCCAGCAGACGGGGACGGGACTATCCCTCCTACGAGCAGTACTTC.

The J gene is TRBJ2-1, the V gene TRBV25-1; TRBD2 matches 9 bases. J was trimmed by 9 bases and V by 2 bases; bases with no gene match: 8. CDR3 length equals 15 residues. Germline CDR1 reads MGHDK; CDR2 reads SYGVNS. The CDR3 sequence is CASSEVASGVGEQFF. As DNA, the CDR3 is TGTGCCAGCAGTGAAGTGGCTAGCGGGGTCGGTGAGCAGTTCTTC.

The rearrangement links TRBV6-5 to TRBJ1-2, with D unresolved. CDR1 and CDR2 from the germline V gene are MNHEY and SVGAGI. Trimming took off 4 bases at V and 8 bases at J, with 14 bases between the two ends. The CDR3 has 13 amino acids. DNA for the CDR3: TGTGCCAGCAGTTCGCCTGCCATCAGCGGCTACACCTTC. Translated: CASSSPAISGYTF.

The chain employs TRBV3-1 and TRBJ2-1, with 13 bases matching TRBD2. Per germline, CDR1 LGHDT and CDR2 YNNKEL (reference sequence). V trimming: 5 bases; J trimming: 8 bases; junction bases outside the gene matches: 12. This CDR3 contains 17 residues. This CDR3 is CASSNLTSGRYYDEQFF. The CDR3 nucleotides read TGTGCCAGCAGCAACCTGACTAGCGGGAGGTATTACGATGAGCAGTTCTTC.

This clonotype was seen a few times. The chain combines TRBV20-1 with TRBJ2-1, with 7 bases that match TRBD2. The CDR3 sequence is 14 residues long. Trimming at V came to 6 bases and at J to 7 bases, leaving 12 bases not matched to a gene. CDR1 is DFQATT and CDR2 is SNEGSKA in the germline V gene (reference sequence). Here the CDR3 DNA reads TGCAGTGCCCGAGCTAGCGGAGCCCGAAATGAGCAGTTCTTC. Its protein is CSARASGARNEQFF.

The V call is TRBV20-1, the J call TRBJ1-6; 9 bases fit TRBD1. This CDR3 region has 18 residues. The germline V gene encodes CDR1 DFQATT and CDR2 SNEGSKA (reference sequence). The trim removed 5 bases at V and 2 bases at J, leaving 13 bases unmatched. The CDR3 loop is CSASTGTGWLAYNSPLHF. DNA of the CDR3: TGCAGTGCTTCCACCGGGACAGGGTGGTTGGCCTATAATTCACCCCTCCACTTT.

This chain joins TRBV5-1 and TRBJ2-3; a weak D match, TRBD2 (6 bases). The CDR3 is made up of 13 amino acids. Trimming left V 5 bases short and J 4 bases short, with 11 bases between. Germline V gene sequence: CDR1 SGHRS, CDR2 YFSETQ. This chain's CDR3 is CASSNWGADTQYF. CDR3 DNA sequence: TGCGCCAGCAGTAATTGGGGGGCAGATACGCAGTATTTT.

This clonotype was picked up a small number of times. The J gene is TRBJ1-1, the V gene TRBV2; 7 nucleotides match TRBD1. Per the germline V gene, CDR1 is SNHLY and CDR2 is FYNNEI. This CDR3 spans 14 amino acids. V lost 6 bases, J lost 5 bases, and 9 bases stayed unmatched. The DNA of the CDR3 is TGTGCCAGCAGCGGAGACAGGGTTGGTACTGAAGCTTTCTTT. Its translation is CASSGDRVGTEAFF.

A few counts support this clonotype. The gene calls are TRBV5-1 and TRBJ1-1; D is perhaps TRBD1 (5 bases). The CDR3 consists of 14 residues. Germline V gene sequence: CDR1 SGHRS, CDR2 YFSETQ. V lost 2 bases, J lost 1 base, and 9 bases lay in between. CDR3 region: CASSLQASNTEAFF. The CDR3 bases are TGCGCCAGCAGCTTACAGGCATCGAACACTGAAGCTTTCTTT.

The table lists this clonotype with a count of one. The chain carries TRBV9 and TRBJ1-2; no clear D. V lost 3 bases, J lost 6 bases, and 18 bases lay in between. Looked up from germline, CDR1 is SGDLS and CDR2 is YYNGEE. This CDR3 is 15 amino acids long. The CDR3: CASSAGGLRGDGYTF. The CDR3 DNA reads TGTGCCAGCAGCGCCGGCGGCCTACGGGGAGATGGCTACACCTTC.

Only a few counts were recorded for this clonotype. The chain has TRBV20-1 and TRBJ2-3; 10 positions agree with TRBD1. The CDR3 runs 15 residues. V was pared by 5 bases and J by 1 base, with 6 bases of the junction left unmatched. Germline assignment: CDR1 DFQATT and CDR2 SNEGSKA (reference sequence). Here the CDR3 reads CSAADRGVGTDTQYF. The CDR3 DNA reads as TGCAGTGCTGCGGACAGGGGGGTCGGCACAGATACGCAGTATTTT.

Concerning this clonotype itself: A read error may account for a junction end that differs from germline. The V and J genes are TRBV6-6 and TRBJ1-5; 7 bases are shared with TRBD1. Germline V gene sequence: CDR1 MNHNY, CDR2 SVGAGI (reference sequence). This CDR3 region has 14 residues. The CDR3 DNA reads as TGTGCCGGCAGTTATAAGCAGGGGGTCCAGCCCCAGCATTTT. As protein: CAGSYKQGVQPQHF.

The V call is TRBV3-1, the J call TRBJ1-4; 8 nucleotides line up with TRBD1. There are 15 residues in the CDR3. After removal of 3 bases from V and 11 bases from J, the junction contained 11 bases not matched to a gene. Germline CDR1 is LGHDT and CDR2 is YNNKEL (reference sequence). CDR3 DNA sequence: TGTGCCAGCAGCCACCGTGACAGGGGCCGTGGGAAACTGTTTTTT. The encoded protein is CASSHRDRGRGKLFF.

The chain uses TRBV12-3 or TRBV12-4 and TRBJ2-4, with D perhaps matching TRBD1 (5 bases). Near its end, the DNA agrees better with TRBJ2-7, so the J call may be wrong. The CDR3 is 14 amino acids. CDR3 protein: CASSSHPQAYEQYF. CDR3 coding DNA: TGTGCCAGCAGTTCCCACCCACAGGCCTACGAGCAGTACTTC.

The V gene is TRBV20-1, the J gene TRBJ2-7; 9 bases are shared with TRBD2. Losses at the gene ends were 7 bases for V and 6 bases for J; bases not matched to a gene: 13. The CDR3 is 14 amino acids. Germline CDR1 DFQATT, CDR2 SNEGSKA (reference sequence). CDR3 nucleotides: TGCAGTGTGGTGGGAGCGGGGGGTCTTCCCGAGCAGTACTTC. This gives the protein CSVVGAGGLPEQYF.

Details on this clonotype: The junction shows a germline mismatch at one end, possibly a read error. The genes are TRBV24-1 and TRBJ2-3; TRBD1 matches 8 bases. The CDR3 extends over 16 amino acids. Germline CDR1 and CDR2: KGHDR and SFDVKD. The CDR3 spells CATSDGTGISADTRYF. DNA for the CDR3: TGTGCCACCAGTGATGGGACAGGAATCAGCGCAGATACGCGGTATTTT.

Comments on this clonotype: A junction boundary mismatches the germline segment, possibly from a read error. The rearrangement uses TRBV5-4 and TRBJ1-5; TRBD1 matches at 7 bases. The CDR3 has 13 residues. Germline V gene data show CDR1 as SGHNT and CDR2 as YYREEE (reference sequence). The CDR3 DNA reads as TGTGCCAGCAGCTTGGACAGGGGTCAGCTCCAGCATTTT. Its protein product is CASSLDRGQLQHF.

This clonotype came up many times. The chain has TRBV5-1 and TRBJ2-4; 10 bases map to TRBD1. V trimming: 3 bases; J trimming: 7 bases; junction bases outside the gene matches: 1. CDR1 is SGHRS and CDR2 is YFSETQ in the germline V gene. CDR3 length equals 13 residues. CDR3 protein: CASSSGQGNIQYF. The CDR3 nucleotides read TGCGCCAGCAGCTCGGGACAGGGGAACATTCAGTACTTC.

This clonotype was observed a few times. The CDR3 region is CASSLGQGSPYEQYF. In DNA, the CDR3 is TGTGCCAGCAGCTTAGGACAGGGGTCCCCCTACGAGCAGTACTTC. This chain joins TRBV7-2 and TRBJ2-7, with 8 bases aligning to TRBD1. This CDR3 comprises 15 residues. The V segment lost 1 base and the J segment 2 bases; nucleotides outside the gene matches: 4. From germline, CDR1 is SGHTA and CDR2 FQGNSA. Using reference TRBV7-2 and TRBJ2-7 for the parts outside the CDR3, the full variable domain is GAGVSQSPSNKVTEKGKDVELRCDPISGHTALYWYRQSLGQGLEFLIYFQGNSAPDKSGLPSDRFSAERTGGSVSTLTIQRTQQEDSAVYLCASSLGQGSPYEQYFGPGTRLTVT.

The rearrangement links TRBV18 to TRBJ2-3; no clear D gene. This CDR3 comprises 13 residues. Trimming shortened V by 3 bases and J by 5 bases, and 9 bases separated the two germline ends. The germline V gene encodes CDR1 KGHSH and CDR2 LQKENI. The CDR3 sequence is CASSPYLQDTQYF. As DNA, the CDR3 is TGTGCCAGCTCACCGTACTTACAAGATACGCAGTATTTT. Full variable domain (remainder filled in from reference TRBV18 and TRBJ2-3): NAGVMQNPRHLVRRRGQEARLRCSPMKGHSHVYWYRQLPEEGLKFMVYLQKENIIDESGMPKERFSAEFPKEGPSILRIQQVVRGDSAAYFCASSPYLQDTQYFGPGTRLTVL.